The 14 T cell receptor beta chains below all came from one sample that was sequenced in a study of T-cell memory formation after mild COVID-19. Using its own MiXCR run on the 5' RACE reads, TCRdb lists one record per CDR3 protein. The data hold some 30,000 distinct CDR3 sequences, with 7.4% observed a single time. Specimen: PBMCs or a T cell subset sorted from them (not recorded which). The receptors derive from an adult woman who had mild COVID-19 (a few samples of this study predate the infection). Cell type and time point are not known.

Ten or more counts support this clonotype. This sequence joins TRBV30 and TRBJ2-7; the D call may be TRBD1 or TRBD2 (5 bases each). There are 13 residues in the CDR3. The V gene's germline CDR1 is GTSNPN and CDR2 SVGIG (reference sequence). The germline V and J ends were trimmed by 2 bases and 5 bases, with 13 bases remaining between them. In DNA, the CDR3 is TGTGCCTGGAGTCCCCGGGGACCGCACGAGCAGTACTTC. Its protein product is CAWSPRGPHEQYF.

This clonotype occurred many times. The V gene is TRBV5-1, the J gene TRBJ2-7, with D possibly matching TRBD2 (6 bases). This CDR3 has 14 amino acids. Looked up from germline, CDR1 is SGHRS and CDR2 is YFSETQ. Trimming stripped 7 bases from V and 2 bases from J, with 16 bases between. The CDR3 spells CASGRDPATYEQYF. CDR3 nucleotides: TGCGCCAGCGGGCGGGATCCAGCAACCTACGAGCAGTACTTC.

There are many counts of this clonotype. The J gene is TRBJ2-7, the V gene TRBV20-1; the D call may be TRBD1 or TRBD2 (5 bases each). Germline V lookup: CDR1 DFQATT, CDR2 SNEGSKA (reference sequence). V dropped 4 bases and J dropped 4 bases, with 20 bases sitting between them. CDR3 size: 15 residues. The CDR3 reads CSATRGVSETYEQYF. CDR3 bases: TGCAGTGCTACTCGGGGCGTGAGCGAGACTTACGAGCAGTACTTC.

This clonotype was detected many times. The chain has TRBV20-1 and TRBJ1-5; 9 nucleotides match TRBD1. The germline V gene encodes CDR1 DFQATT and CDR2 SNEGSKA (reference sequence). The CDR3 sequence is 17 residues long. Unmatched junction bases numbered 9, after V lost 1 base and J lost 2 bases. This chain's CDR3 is CSARAGQGVNRNQPQHF. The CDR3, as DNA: TGCAGTGCTAGAGCGGGACAGGGCGTAAATCGCAATCAGCCCCAGCATTTT.

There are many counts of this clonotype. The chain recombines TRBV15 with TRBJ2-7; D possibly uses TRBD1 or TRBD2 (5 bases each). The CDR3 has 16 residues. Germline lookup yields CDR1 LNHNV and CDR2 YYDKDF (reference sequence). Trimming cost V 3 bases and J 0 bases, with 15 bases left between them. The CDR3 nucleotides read TGTGCCACCAGCAGTGGGGGTCGGGAATTCTCCTACGAGCAGTACTTC. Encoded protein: CATSSGGREFSYEQYF.

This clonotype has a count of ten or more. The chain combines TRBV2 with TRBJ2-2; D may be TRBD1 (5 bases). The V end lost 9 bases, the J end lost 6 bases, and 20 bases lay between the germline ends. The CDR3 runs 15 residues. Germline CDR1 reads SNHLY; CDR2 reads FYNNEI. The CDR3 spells CASHLDTRPSGELFF. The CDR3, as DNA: TGTGCCAGTCACTTGGACACGCGACCTTCCGGGGAGCTGTTTTTT.

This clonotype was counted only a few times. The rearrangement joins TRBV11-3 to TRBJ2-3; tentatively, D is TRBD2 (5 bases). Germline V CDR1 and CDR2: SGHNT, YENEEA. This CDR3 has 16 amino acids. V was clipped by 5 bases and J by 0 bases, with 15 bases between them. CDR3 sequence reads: CASSHQRGLSTDTQYF. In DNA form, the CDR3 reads TGTGCCAGCAGCCACCAGAGAGGGCTAAGCACAGATACGCAGTATTTT.

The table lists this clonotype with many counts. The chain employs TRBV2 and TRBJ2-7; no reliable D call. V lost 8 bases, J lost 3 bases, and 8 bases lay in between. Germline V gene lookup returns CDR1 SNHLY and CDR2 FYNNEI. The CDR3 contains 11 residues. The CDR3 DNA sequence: TGTGCCAGCCAAGAAGTCTACGAGCAGTACTTC. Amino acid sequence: CASQEVYEQYF.

CDR3 DNA sequence: TGTGCCAGCTCAGCCTTTATGGGAGAGACCCAGTACTTC. This sequence encodes CASSAFMGETQYF. The chain couples TRBV18 to TRBJ2-5; no firm D call. Germline V gene sequence: CDR1 KGHSH, CDR2 LQKENI. This CDR3 spans 13 amino acids. Between the trimmed V and J ends, which lost 5 bases and 4 bases, there was a span of 11 bases.

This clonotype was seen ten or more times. CDR3 in DNA: TGTGCCAGCAGCGAGGGGACAGCCTATGGCTACACCTTC. Translation: CASSEGTAYGYTF. The rearrangement links TRBV14 to TRBJ1-2; 7 positions match TRBD1. V lost 5 bases and J lost 4; bases outside the gene matches: 4. The germline V gene encodes CDR1 SGHDN and CDR2 FVKESK. CDR3 length equals 13 residues.

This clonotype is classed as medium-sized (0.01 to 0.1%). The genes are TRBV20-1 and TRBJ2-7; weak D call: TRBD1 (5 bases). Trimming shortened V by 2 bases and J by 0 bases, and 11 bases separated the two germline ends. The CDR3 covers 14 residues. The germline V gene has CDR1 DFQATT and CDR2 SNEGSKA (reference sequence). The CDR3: CSARNRSYSYEQYF. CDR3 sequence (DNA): TGCAGTGCTAGAAACAGGTCGTACTCCTACGAGCAGTACTTC.

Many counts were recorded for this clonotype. The CDR3: CASRTGSHEQYF. In nucleotides, the CDR3 is TGTGCCAGCAGAACAGGGAGCCACGAGCAGTACTTC. The V call is TRBV25-1, the J call TRBJ2-7; a possible D gene is TRBD1 (6 bases). The CDR3 runs to 12 residues. With 6 bases removed from V and 5 bases from J, the gap between germline ends came to 11 bases. Per the germline V gene, CDR1 is MGHDK and CDR2 is SYGVNS.

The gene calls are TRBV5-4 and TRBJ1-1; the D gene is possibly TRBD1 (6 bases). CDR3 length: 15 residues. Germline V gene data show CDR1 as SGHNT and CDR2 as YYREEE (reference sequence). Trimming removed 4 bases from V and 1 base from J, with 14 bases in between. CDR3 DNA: TGTGCCAGCAGCCAAGGGACATTCGGGAACACTGAAGCTTTCTTT. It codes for CASSQGTFGNTEAFF.

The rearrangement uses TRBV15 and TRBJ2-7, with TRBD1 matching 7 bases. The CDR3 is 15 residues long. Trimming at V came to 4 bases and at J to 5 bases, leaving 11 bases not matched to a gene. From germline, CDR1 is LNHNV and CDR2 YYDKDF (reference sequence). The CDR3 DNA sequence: TGTGCCACCAGCACCCCGGGACAGCAGGAACACGAGCAGTACTTC. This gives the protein CATSTPGQQEHEQYF.